Presented here are 27 T cell receptor beta chains from one specimen sequenced in a study of T cell responses to AZD1222 COVID-19 vaccine. TCRdb's table, derived via immunoSEQ multiplex PCR, lists solely in-frame clones and lacks some. This sample carries some 150,000 clones, approximately 92% of them seen once, and the ten largest clones take around 3.3%. The specimen comprised peripheral blood, sampled 28 days after the second AZD1222 dose. Receptors were obtained from an adult who received the AZD1222 COVID-19 vaccine.

V usage is TRBV5-5 and J usage is TRBJ1-5; D gene unclear. The CDR3 loop spans 14 amino acids. Deletions cut 0 bases from V and 3 bases from J, with 7 bases between. Germline V gene sequence: CDR1 SGHKS, CDR2 YYEKEE (reference sequence). CDR3: CASSLDGYNQPQHF. The CDR3 DNA follows: TGTGCCAGCAGCTTGGATGGATACAATCAGCCCCAGCATTTT.

The V call is TRBV6-5, the J call TRBJ1-2; D is ambiguous. The germline V gene encodes CDR1 MNHEY and CDR2 SVGAGI. The CDR3 runs 14 residues. The V end lost 6 bases, the J end lost 2 bases, and 13 bases lay between the germline ends. This chain's CDR3 is CASSRGVANYGYTF. CDR3 in DNA: TGTGCCAGCAGCCGCGGTGTCGCGAACTATGGCTACACCTTC.

J is TRBJ1-5 and V is TRBV28; D unresolved. The CDR3 sequence is 19 residues long. CDR1 MDHEN and CDR2 SYDVKM come from the germline V gene. Between the trimmed V and J ends, which lost 3 bases and 0 bases, there was a span of 21 bases. The CDR3 spells CASSFLDLFLTGSNQPQHF. Written as DNA, the CDR3 is TGTGCCAGCAGTTTCTTGGACCTATTTCTCACCGGTAGCAATCAGCCCCAGCATTTT.

This chain uses TRBV9 with TRBJ2-5, with a possible D match to TRBD1 (5 bases). Germline V gene lookup returns CDR1 SGDLS and CDR2 YYNGEE. Trimming removed 4 bases at V and 4 bases at J, with 11 bases between. The CDR3 is 13 amino acids. CDR3 sequence: CASSPRTGETQYF. DNA of the CDR3: TGTGCCAGCAGCCCTCGAACAGGAGAGACCCAGTACTTC.

The rearrangement uses TRBV5-1 and TRBJ1-1; D call uncertain. The germline V gene encodes CDR1 SGHRS and CDR2 YFSETQ. Trimming removed 4 bases from V and 5 bases from J, with 15 bases in between. The CDR3 totals 14 residues. The CDR3 protein is CASSAPGGLTEAFF. The CDR3 nucleotides are TGCGCCAGCAGCGCTCCGGGAGGTCTGACTGAAGCTTTCTTT.

This clone showed up just once. The chain has TRBV10-2 and TRBJ2-1; 10 bases match TRBD2. J lost 8 bases, V lost 10 bases, and 14 bases had no gene match. Germline V gene lookup returns CDR1 WSHSY and CDR2 SAAADI. The CDR3 contains 15 residues. CDR3 sequence (DNA): TGCGCCACCGATTCCCGGGCTAGCGGGAGCCATGAGCAGTTCTTC. The encoded protein is CATDSRASGSHEQFF.

V is TRBV30 and J is TRBJ2-1; D not resolved. The CDR3 covers 12 residues. Per the germline V gene, CDR1 is GTSNPN and CDR2 is SVGIG (reference sequence). Between the trimmed V and J ends, which lost 1 base and 7 bases, there was a span of 8 bases. Here the CDR3 DNA reads TGTGCCTGGAGTGGTTCCTTTAATGAGCAGTTCTTC. Its translation is CAWSGSFNEQFF.

This clone was seen a few times. The chain uses TRBV19 and TRBJ1-2; D gene uncertain. The CDR3 extends over 12 amino acids. The V end lost 5 bases, the J end lost 8 bases, and 12 bases lay between the germline ends. CDR1 and CDR2 from the germline V gene are LNHDA and SQIVND (reference sequence). CDR3 amino acids: CASSSPGVGYTF. CDR3 nucleotide sequence: TGTGCCAGTAGTTCCCCAGGTGTGGGCTACACCTTC.

The chain uses TRBV4-1 and TRBJ1-1; TRBD1 matches at 8 bases. CDR1 MGHRA and CDR2 YSYEKL come from the germline V gene. The trim removed 4 bases at V and 8 bases at J, leaving 12 bases unmatched. The CDR3 is 15 residues long. CDR3 coding DNA: TGCGCCAGCAGCCTTGGACAGGGCGATCTGTCCGAAGCTTTCTTT. Encoded protein: CASSLGQGDLSEAFF.

This chain uses TRBV5-5 with TRBJ1-2, with 8 bases aligning to TRBD1. V lost 1 base, J lost 4 bases, and 6 bases stayed unmatched. Germline CDR1 is SGHKS and CDR2 is YYEKEE (reference sequence). CDR3 length: 15 residues. CDR3: CASSLIGQGFYGYTF. CDR3 sequence (DNA): TGTGCCAGCAGCTTGATAGGACAGGGATTCTATGGCTACACCTTC.

The chain links TRBV5-1 to TRBJ1-4, with D maybe TRBD1 (5 bases). CDR1 is SGHRS and CDR2 is YFSETQ in the germline V gene. CDR3 length: 14 amino acids. With 4 bases removed from V and 8 bases from J, the gap between germline ends came to 15 bases. The CDR3 nucleotides are TGCGCCAGCAGCCCGGCAGGGATACAGGAAAAACTGTTTTTT. It translates to CASSPAGIQEKLFF. Using reference TRBV5-1 and TRBJ1-4 for the parts outside the CDR3, the full variable domain is KAGVTQTPRYLIKTRGQQVTLSCSPISGHRSVSWYQQTPGQGLQFLFEYFSETQRNKGNFPGRFSGRQFSNSRSEMNVSTLELGDSALYLCASSPAGIQEKLFFGSGTQLSVL.

The chain links TRBV6-5 to TRBJ2-1; perhaps TRBD1 as D (5 bases). Germline assignment: CDR1 MNHEY and CDR2 SVGAGI. CDR3 size: 15 residues. Deletions cut 7 bases from V and 5 bases from J, with 18 bases between. CDR3 residues: CASTPRQGFNNEQFF. The CDR3 coding sequence is TGTGCCAGCACCCCCCGGCAGGGCTTTAACAATGAGCAGTTCTTC.

The chain joins TRBV28 to TRBJ1-5; unclear D gene. The germline V and J ends were trimmed by 5 bases and 7 bases, with 9 bases remaining between them. CDR1 MDHEN and CDR2 SYDVKM come from the germline V gene. This CDR3 is built from 12 residues. The CDR3 DNA sequence: TGTGCCAGCAGTCTTCTGTCCCAGCCCCAGCATTTT. Protein product: CASSLLSQPQHF.

V gene TRBV11-2 combines with J gene TRBJ2-3; D is unresolved. CDR3 length: 15 amino acids. V lost 0 bases and J lost 1, with 8 bases in between. CDR1 and CDR2 from the germline V gene are SGHAT and FQNNGV. For the CDR3, the DNA is TGTGCCAGCAGCTTAGACGGGTCCGGCACAGATACGCAGTATTTT. Translation: CASSLDGSGTDTQYF.

The chain uses TRBV7-9 and TRBJ2-1; TRBD2 agrees at 10 bases. Germline CDR1 SEHNR, CDR2 FQNEAQ (reference sequence). The CDR3 runs to 16 residues. The V segment lost 3 bases and the J segment 9 bases; nucleotides outside the gene matches: 11. The CDR3 region is CASSFALAGLRSEQFF. DNA of the CDR3: TGTGCCAGCAGCTTCGCACTAGCGGGATTGAGGAGTGAGCAGTTCTTC.

The chain is built from TRBV2 and TRBJ2-3; D is uncertain. V was trimmed by 5 bases and J by 2 bases, leaving 8 bases between them. The CDR3 spans 13 residues. Germline V gene data show CDR1 as SNHLY and CDR2 as FYNNEI. As DNA, the CDR3 is TGTGCCAGCAGTACCACTACCACAGATACGCAGTATTTT. Amino acid sequence: CASSTTTTDTQYF.

The chain links TRBV4-2 to TRBJ1-1; D gene uncertain. Germline V gene lookup returns CDR1 LGHNA and CDR2 YNFKEQ. V lost 4 bases to trimming and J lost 6 bases, with 18 bases between them. This CDR3 comprises 15 residues. CDR3 DNA: TGTGCCAGCAGCCCCCTCTCAGGAACAGCGGCTGAAGCTTTCTTT. Translated: CASSPLSGTAAEAFF.

This chain uses TRBV5-1 with TRBJ1-1; D is ambiguous. CDR1 and CDR2 from the germline V gene are SGHRS and YFSETQ. CDR3 length: 16 residues. Trimming cost V 2 bases and J 0 bases, with 14 bases left between them. The chain's CDR3 is CASSLYTRGMNTEAFF. The CDR3 DNA is TGCGCCAGCAGCTTATACACAAGAGGGATGAACACTGAAGCTTTCTTT. Complete variable domain (other parts from reference TRBV5-1 and TRBJ1-1): KAGVTQTPRYLIKTRGQQVTLSCSPISGHRSVSWYQQTPGQGLQFLFEYFSETQRNKGNFPGRFSGRQFSNSRSEMNVSTLELGDSALYLCASSLYTRGMNTEAFFGQGTRLTVV.

V is TRBV30 and J is TRBJ1-1; 8 bases are a match to TRBD1. Trimming took 3 bases from V and 5 from J; bases not matched to a gene: 8. The CDR3 runs 14 residues. Germline V gives CDR1 GTSNPN, CDR2 SVGIG (reference sequence). CDR3 loop: CAWSPDRERTEAFF. CDR3 DNA: TGTGCCTGGAGCCCGGACAGGGAAAGGACTGAAGCTTTCTTT.

CDR3 loop: CASRKVGTGSYEQYF. The CDR3 DNA reads TGTGCCAGCAGGAAGGTAGGGACAGGTTCCTACGAGCAGTACTTC. The rearrangement uses TRBV6-5 and TRBJ2-7, with TRBD1 matching 8 bases. The trim removed 6 bases at V and 1 base at J, leaving 8 bases unmatched. The CDR3 is 15 residues long. CDR1 is MNHEY and CDR2 is SVGAGI in the germline V gene.

CDR3 nucleotides: TGTGCCAGCATCATGGACAGGGGAGGGGATACGCAGTATTTT. This encodes CASIMDRGGDTQYF. This chain connects TRBV6-5 to TRBJ2-3, with 9 bases identical to TRBD1. The CDR3 has 14 amino acids. Germline CDR1 and CDR2: MNHEY and SVGAGI. Trimming removed 7 bases from V and 6 bases from J; junction bases left unmatched: 8.

The chain carries TRBV4-1 and TRBJ2-7; 9 positions match TRBD1. V dropped 4 bases and J dropped 5; count of bases not matched to a gene: 9. The CDR3 has 15 amino acids. The germline gives CDR1 MGHRA, CDR2 YSYEKL. The chain's CDR3 is CASSREDRGFDEQYF. DNA of the CDR3: TGCGCCAGCAGCCGGGAGGACAGGGGATTCGACGAGCAGTACTTC.

This clone appeared a single time. This chain joins TRBV21-1 and TRBJ2-7; the D call TRBD2 from the table was never checked on the DNA. TRBV21-1 is reported as a pseudogene. CDR3 length equals 13 residues. The CDR3: CASKAVVPYEQYF. CDR3 bases: TGTGCCAGCAAGGCGGTCGTCCCCTACGAGCAGTACTTC.

V gene TRBV7-2 combines with J gene TRBJ2-1; D ambiguous. Germline V gene data show CDR1 as SGHTA and CDR2 as FQGNSA. This CDR3 is built from 18 residues. V was shortened by 5 bases and J by 0 bases, with 20 bases between the two germline ends. In nucleotides, the CDR3 is TGTGCCAGCAGCCTCTTGGGTTTAGGCCTGAGCTCCTACAATGAGCAGTTCTTC. This gives the protein CASSLLGLGLSSYNEQFF.

This clone was seen a single time. This chain connects TRBV4-3 to TRBJ1-6; tentatively, D is TRBD1 (6 bases). The ends were cut back, 4 bases at V and 10 bases at J, with 11 bases in the middle. The CDR3 is 13 residues long. The germline V gene has CDR1 LGHNA and CDR2 YSLEER. The CDR3 bases are TGCGCCAGCAGCCCAAACAGGGACTCACCCCTCCACTTT. Its translation is CASSPNRDSPLHF.

The chain uses TRBV19 and TRBJ1-5; possible D gene TRBD1, 5 bases. This CDR3 has 14 amino acids. The V end was cut by 2 bases, the J end by 6 bases, with 11 bases between. CDR1 and CDR2 (germline): LNHDA, SQIVND (reference sequence). CDR3 sequence: CASSIQGGGQPQHF. CDR3 in DNA: TGTGCCAGTAGTATACAGGGAGGCGGTCAGCCCCAGCATTTT.

The chain uses TRBV4-3 and TRBJ2-5, with a possible D match to TRBD2 (6 bases). Germline CDR1 LGHNA, CDR2 YSLEER. This CDR3 spans 15 amino acids. Trimming left V 4 bases short and J 1 base short, with 13 bases between. DNA for the CDR3: TGCGCCAGCAGCCCCCGAATTAGCGGCCAAGAGACCCAGTACTTC. Protein product: CASSPRISGQETQYF.